A single sample is the source of the 28 T cell receptor beta chains below, sequenced in a study of T cells after yellow fever vaccination. TCRdb re-called the 5' RACE reads with MiXCR, one entry per CDR3 protein. The data show approximately 140,000 distinct CDR3 sequences, with 7.7% seen just once and roughly 0.76% held by the top ten. This sample comprised CD4+ T cells sorted from PBMCs, obtained 5 days after the yellow fever booster vaccination. These receptors all stem from a man aged 30 to 39 who received the YFV17D yellow fever vaccine.

This clonotype was seen a handful of times. The rearrangement uses TRBV5-5 and TRBJ1-1; unclear D gene. Between the trimmed V and J ends, which lost 0 bases and 4 bases, there was a span of 7 bases. The CDR3 loop spans 13 amino acids. Germline V CDR1 and CDR2: SGHKS, YYEKEE (reference sequence). CDR3 nucleotides: TGTGCCAGCAGCTTGGCCAGAATCACTGAAGCTTTCTTT. This encodes CASSLARITEAFF.

This clonotype showed up many times. The V and J genes are TRBV28 and TRBJ2-7; the match to TRBD1 covers 8 bases. The V gene end was trimmed by 5 bases and the J gene end by 3 bases; junction bases not matched to a gene: 3. This CDR3 region has 13 residues. Germline-derived CDR1 and CDR2 are MDHEN and SYDVKM. The CDR3 DNA reads as TGTGCCAGCAGTATCGGACAGGGCTACGAGCAGTACTTC. Protein product: CASSIGQGYEQYF.

This clonotype was picked up many times. CDR3: CASSPPEGRSSYEQYF. CDR3 DNA: TGTGCCAGCAGTCCACCCGAGGGGAGGAGCTCCTACGAGCAGTACTTC. The chain has TRBV12-3 or TRBV12-4 and TRBJ2-7; maybe TRBD2 (6 bases). V was clipped by 5 bases and J by 0 bases, with 17 bases between them. CDR3 length: 16 amino acids.

This clonotype was seen ten or more times. The chain carries TRBV6-5 and TRBJ2-3; D remains ambiguous. V was clipped by 4 bases and J by 1 base, with 9 bases between them. There are 14 residues in the CDR3. Germline lookup yields CDR1 MNHEY and CDR2 SVGAGI. The CDR3 reads CASSWGSGTDTQYF. The CDR3 DNA reads as TGTGCCAGCAGTTGGGGTTCTGGCACAGATACGCAGTATTTT.

This clonotype has a handful of counts. This chain connects TRBV30 to TRBJ2-5; perhaps TRBD1 as D (6 bases). Per germline, CDR1 GTSNPN and CDR2 SVGIG (reference sequence). V was trimmed by 4 bases and J by 5 bases, leaving 14 bases between them. The CDR3 totals 13 residues. Here the CDR3 DNA reads TGTGCCTGGACCCGACAGGTGGAGGAGACCCAGTACTTC. This sequence encodes CAWTRQVEETQYF.

This clonotype has at least ten counts. The chain uses TRBV5-1 and TRBJ2-7; no reliable D call. CDR3 length: 13 residues. V lost 4 bases and J 0 bases, leaving 8 bases between the germline ends. Germline-derived CDR1 and CDR2 are SGHRS and YFSETQ. The CDR3 DNA is TGCGCCAGCAGCGCGGAAAACTCCTACGAGCAGTACTTC. Translating gives CASSAENSYEQYF.

This clonotype was seen at least ten times. The genes are TRBV25-1 and TRBJ2-3; the D gene is possibly TRBD2 (6 bases). Germline V lookup: CDR1 MGHDK, CDR2 SYGVNS. The CDR3 is 14 amino acids. Deletions cut 5 bases from V and 6 bases from J, with 15 bases between. CDR3 region: CASSRAGGADTQYF. CDR3 in DNA: TGTGCCAGCAGTCGTGCGGGCGGGGCGGATACGCAGTATTTT. Full variable domain (outside the CDR3, taken from reference TRBV25-1 and TRBJ2-3): EADIYQTPRYLVIGTGKKITLECSQTMGHDKMYWYQQDPGMELHLIHYSYGVNSTEKGDLSSESTVSRIRTEHFPLTLESARPSHTSQYLCASSRAGGADTQYFGPGTRLTVL.

J is TRBJ1-6 and V is TRBV5-5; D gene uncertain. Germline V gene sequence: CDR1 SGHKS, CDR2 YYEKEE (reference sequence). V was shortened by 0 bases and J by 4 bases, with 14 bases between the two germline ends. This CDR3 comprises 17 residues. The CDR3: CASSLAFGQGYNSPLHF. The CDR3 region has the DNA TGTGCCAGCAGCTTGGCCTTTGGGCAAGGTTATAATTCACCCCTCCACTTT.

This clonotype has at least ten counts. The V gene is TRBV27, the J gene TRBJ2-3; D unresolved. Trimming left V 2 bases short and J 6 bases short, with 3 bases between. CDR1 MNHEY and CDR2 SMNVEV come from the germline V gene (reference sequence). The CDR3 is made up of 11 amino acids. For the CDR3, the DNA is TGTGCCAGCAGTTTAATGGATACGCAGTATTTT. This encodes CASSLMDTQYF.

This chain uses TRBV19 with TRBJ2-2, with D perhaps being TRBD1 or TRBD2 (5 bases each). Trimming stripped 3 bases from V and 3 bases from J, with 11 bases between. In germline, CDR1 is LNHDA, CDR2 SQIVND (reference sequence). The CDR3 runs to 15 residues. CDR3 sequence (DNA): TGTGCCAGTAGTATTCTCGGGGCTTACACCGGGGAGCTGTTTTTT. Protein sequence: CASSILGAYTGELFF.

The chain employs TRBV12-3 or TRBV12-4 and TRBJ2-2; D remains unclear. The germline V and J ends were trimmed by 11 bases and 2 bases, with 6 bases remaining between them. This CDR3 has 11 residues. The CDR3 DNA sequence: TGTGCCGCTCTAAACACCGGGGAGCTGTTTTTT. This encodes CAALNTGELFF.

The gene calls are TRBV7-2 and TRBJ2-7; D gene unclear. CDR1 and CDR2 (germline): SGHTA, FQGNSA. The CDR3 runs 13 residues. Trimming pared 1 base from V and 3 bases from J, leaving 7 bases between. The CDR3 DNA reads TGTGCCAGCAGCTTAGTCAGAAACTACGAGCAGTACTTC. Translation gives CASSLVRNYEQYF.

This clonotype turned up a few times. The chain uses TRBV18 and TRBJ2-7; TRBD2 might be the D (5 bases). V lost 2 bases and J lost 5, with 10 bases in between. CDR1 and CDR2 from the germline V gene are KGHSH and LQKENI. The CDR3 runs 13 residues. The CDR3 loop reads CASSPSEGDEQYF. CDR3 nucleotides: TGTGCCAGCTCACCATCTGAGGGAGACGAGCAGTACTTC. The full variable domain, rest sourced from reference TRBV18 and TRBJ2-7, is NAGVMQNPRHLVRRRGQEARLRCSPMKGHSHVYWYRQLPEEGLKFMVYLQKENIIDESGMPKERFSAEFPKEGPSILRIQQVVRGDSAAYFCASSPSEGDEQYFGPGTRLTVT.

This clonotype was counted many times. The chain couples TRBV20-1 to TRBJ2-5, with D perhaps matching TRBD1 (5 bases). This CDR3 is built from 11 residues. V lost 3 bases and J 4 bases, leaving 6 bases between the germline ends. The germline V gene encodes CDR1 DFQATT and CDR2 SNEGSKA (reference sequence). The CDR3 is CSASDRETQYF. In nucleotides, the CDR3 is TGCAGTGCTAGTGACAGAGAGACCCAGTACTTC.

The sample holds many counts of this clonotype. The chain recombines TRBV10-3 with TRBJ2-3; 11 nucleotides agree with TRBD2. The CDR3 loop spans 16 amino acids. Germline lookup yields CDR1 ENHRY and CDR2 SYGVKD. Trimming removed 0 bases from V and 5 bases from J; junction bases left unmatched: 4. The CDR3 DNA follows: TGTGCCATCAGTGAGTCGGGTCTAGCGGGAGGAGATACGCAGTATTTT. This codes for CAISESGLAGGDTQYF.

This clonotype was seen at least ten times. The rearrangement links TRBV7-8 to TRBJ2-7; D might be TRBD1 (6 bases). The V gene lost 5 bases and the J gene lost 7 bases, with 15 bases spanning the gap. Germline V lookup: CDR1 SGHVS, CDR2 FQNEAQ. CDR3 length equals 13 residues. The CDR3 bases are TGTGCCAGCAGCATCCAGGACAGAGCTGAGCAGTACTTC. It yields the protein CASSIQDRAEQYF.

This clonotype was found many times. The chain joins TRBV20-1 to TRBJ1-5; possibly TRBD1 for D (6 bases). The germline V and J ends were trimmed by 5 bases and 3 bases, with 14 bases remaining between them. The V gene's germline CDR1 is DFQATT and CDR2 SNEGSKA (reference sequence). The CDR3 is 14 residues long. The CDR3 region is CSARTGTHNQPQHF. The CDR3 nucleotides read TGCAGTGCTCGGACCGGGACACACAATCAGCCCCAGCATTTT.

In its sample, this clonotype was seen many times. The chain couples TRBV12-3 or TRBV12-4 to TRBJ2-3, with TRBD1 as a possible D gene (5 bases). V lost 10 bases and J 4 bases, leaving 15 bases between the germline ends. The CDR3 spans 13 residues. This CDR3 is CANSRAGSDTQYF. The CDR3 DNA follows: TGTGCCAACTCCCGGGCAGGGTCAGATACGCAGTATTTT.

This clonotype was counted between two and nine times. The CDR3 reads CASSPLPSKGPDTQYF. CDR3 DNA sequence: TGTGCCAGCAGCCCCCTCCCCTCCAAGGGACCAGATACGCAGTATTTT. J is TRBJ2-3 and V is TRBV7-3; the D gene could be TRBD1 or TRBD2 (5 bases each). This CDR3 comprises 16 residues. Germline V lookup: CDR1 SGHTA, CDR2 FQGTGA. The V end lost 5 bases, the J end lost 4 bases, and 19 bases lay between the germline ends.

This clonotype occurred many times. V and J are TRBV18 and TRBJ2-1; no definite D call. This CDR3 is built from 14 residues. CDR1 is KGHSH, CDR2 LQKENI, per germline. Trimming pared 3 bases from V and 7 bases from J, leaving 13 bases between. CDR3 sequence (DNA): TGTGCCAGCTCACCTTTGGGTTTTGGTAATGAGCAGTTCTTC. Its translation: CASSPLGFGNEQFF.

In this sample, this clonotype turned up many times. The rearrangement joins TRBV20-1 to TRBJ2-5, with D perhaps being TRBD1 or TRBD2 (5 bases each). Trimming pared 3 bases from V and 5 bases from J, leaving 13 bases between. The CDR3 extends over 13 amino acids. CDR1 is DFQATT and CDR2 is SNEGSKA in the germline V gene (reference sequence). The CDR3 sequence: CSASLRGGETQYF. In DNA, the CDR3 is TGCAGTGCTAGCTTACGGGGCGGGGAGACCCAGTACTTC.

This clonotype occurred many times. Compared with germline, one end of the junction differs, possibly owing to a read error. The CDR3 bases are TGCAGTTCTAGCTACAATGAGCAGTTCTTC. This encodes CSSSYNEQFF. The chain employs TRBV20-1 and TRBJ2-1; D gene ambiguous. The CDR3 totals 10 residues. Germline CDR1 DFQATT, CDR2 SNEGSKA (reference sequence).

This clonotype was recorded at least ten times. The rearrangement joins TRBV18 to TRBJ2-1; D uncertain. V was pared by 4 bases and J by 5 bases, with 6 bases between. Germline CDR1 KGHSH, CDR2 LQKENI. The CDR3 extends over 12 amino acids. The CDR3 loop reads CASSLVDNEQFF. The CDR3 region has the DNA TGTGCCAGCTCACTTGTGGACAATGAGCAGTTCTTC.

This clonotype was counted ten times or more. The gene calls are TRBV6-5 and TRBJ2-7, with 7 bases aligning to TRBD2. The length of the CDR3 is 14 residues. Germline trimming cut 2 bases from V and 2 bases from J; bases unmatched to any gene: 3. Per the germline V gene, CDR1 is MNHEY and CDR2 is SVGAGI. Here the CDR3 reads CASSYAGVAYEQYF. The DNA for the CDR3 is TGTGCCAGCAGTTACGCGGGAGTGGCCTACGAGCAGTACTTC.

Ten or more counts support this clonotype. The rearrangement joins TRBV7-6 to TRBJ2-3, with 13 bases aligning to TRBD2. Germline CDR1 reads SGHVS; CDR2 reads FNYEAQ. V was clipped by 1 base and J by 5 bases; unmatched bases: 3. The CDR3 runs to 16 residues. In nucleotides, the CDR3 is TGTGCCAGCAGCTTAGGGACTAGCGGGAGTCAAGATACGCAGTATTTT. Translated, it gives CASSLGTSGSQDTQYF.

This clonotype was counted many times. V and J are TRBV20-1 and TRBJ2-7, with 9 bases that match TRBD2. Germline lookup yields CDR1 DFQATT and CDR2 SNEGSKA (reference sequence). The CDR3 has 14 amino acids. The V gene end was trimmed by 2 bases and the J gene end by 0 bases; junction bases not matched to a gene: 2. The CDR3 loop reads CSARKAGGSYEQYF. In nucleotides, the CDR3 is TGCAGTGCTAGAAAAGCGGGAGGCTCCTACGAGCAGTACTTC.

Comment on this clonotype: Possible read error: a much larger clone is one base away. The V gene is TRBV20-1, the J gene TRBJ2-7; either TRBD1 or TRBD2 may fit D (6 bases each). The CDR3 contains 13 residues. The germline V gene encodes CDR1 DFQATT and CDR2 SNEGSKA (reference sequence). Trimming pared 5 bases from V and 6 bases from J, leaving 17 bases between. The CDR3 nucleotides are TGCAGTGCTGGACCGGGGGCGCAAAGCGAGCAGTACTTC. This codes for CSAGPGAQSEQYF.

At least ten counts were recorded for this clonotype. The chain has TRBV20-1 and TRBJ2-5, with no clear D. This CDR3 has 12 residues. V was trimmed by 6 bases and J by 7 bases, leaving 15 bases between them. The germline V gene encodes CDR1 DFQATT and CDR2 SNEGSKA (reference sequence). The CDR3 reads CSALGPTGTQYF. The DNA for the CDR3 is TGCAGTGCCCTAGGACCCACCGGGACCCAGTACTTC.